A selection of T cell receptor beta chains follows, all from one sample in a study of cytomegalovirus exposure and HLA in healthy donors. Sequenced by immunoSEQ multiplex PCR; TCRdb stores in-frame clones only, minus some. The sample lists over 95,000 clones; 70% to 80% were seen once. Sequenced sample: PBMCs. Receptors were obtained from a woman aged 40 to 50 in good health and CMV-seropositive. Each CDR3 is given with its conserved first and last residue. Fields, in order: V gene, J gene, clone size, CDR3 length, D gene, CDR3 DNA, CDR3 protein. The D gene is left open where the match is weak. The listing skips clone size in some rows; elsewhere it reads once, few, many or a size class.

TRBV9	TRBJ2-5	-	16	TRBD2	TGTGCCAGCAGCGTATCTAGCGGGTCCTGGGGGGAGACCCAGTACTTC	CASSVSSGSWGETQYF
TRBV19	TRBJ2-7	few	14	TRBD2	TGTGCCAGTAGCGAGACTAGCGGGATCTACGAGCAGTACTTC	CASSETSGIYEQYF
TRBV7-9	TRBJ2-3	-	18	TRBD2	TGTGCCAGCAGCTTAGGACTAGCGGGGGGGCCTAGCACAGATACGCAGTATTTT	CASSLGLAGGPSTDTQYF
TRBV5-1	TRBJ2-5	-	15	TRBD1	TGCGCCAGCAGCTGGGGGACAGGGGGCAGGGAGACCCAGTACTTC	CASSWGTGGRETQYF
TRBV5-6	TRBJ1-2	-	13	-	TGTGCCAGCAGCGACGGACAGATCTATGGCTACACCTTC	CASSDGQIYGYTF
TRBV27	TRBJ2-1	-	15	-	TGTGCCAGCAGTTTTGAGACTAGACGGGGGAATGAGCAGTTCTTC	CASSFETRRGNEQFF
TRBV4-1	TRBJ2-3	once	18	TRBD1	TGCGCCAGCAGCCAAGTAGCTACCGGGACAGGCATCACAGATACGCAGTATTTT	CASSQVATGTGITDTQYF
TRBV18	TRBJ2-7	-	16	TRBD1	TGTGCCAGCTCACCATTCCCTACAGGGGGCTCCTACGAGCAGTACTTC	CASSPFPTGGSYEQYF
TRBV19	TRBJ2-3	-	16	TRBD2	TGTGCCAGTAGCCCCCCGGGACTAGGATACACAGATACGCAGTATTTT	CASSPPGLGYTDTQYF
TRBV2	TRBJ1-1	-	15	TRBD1	TGTGCCAGCAACAGGGTAGGGACAGGTGGCACTGAAGCTTTCTTT	CASNRVGTGGTEAFF
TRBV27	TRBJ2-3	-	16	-	TGTGCCAGCAGTTCCTCCGGACGGACTAGCACAGATACGCAGTATTTT	CASSSSGRTSTDTQYF
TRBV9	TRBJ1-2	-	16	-	TGTGCCAGCAGCGTAGGCGGGGGAGGGGGTAGCTATGGCTACACCTTC	CASSVGGGGGSYGYTF
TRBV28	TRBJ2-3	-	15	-	TGTGCCAGCGGTCCCCCGGGCCTCAGGGTGGATACGCAGTATTTT	CASGPPGLRVDTQYF
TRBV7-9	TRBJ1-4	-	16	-	TGTGCCAGCAGCTCAGATTATGACAGGACTAATGAAAAACTGTTTTTT	CASSSDYDRTNEKLFF
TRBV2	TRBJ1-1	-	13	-	TGTGCCAGCAGTCCAGGGTTGGCCACTGAAGCTTTCTTT	CASSPGLATEAFF
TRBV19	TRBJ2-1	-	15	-	TGTGCCAGTACCGACGACACCATTTCCTACAATGAGCAGTTCTTC	CASTDDTISYNEQFF
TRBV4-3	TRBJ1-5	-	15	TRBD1	TGCGCCAGCAGCCAAGACGGACAGGGGACTCAGCCCCAGCATTTT	CASSQDGQGTQPQHF
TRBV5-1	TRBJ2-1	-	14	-	TGCGCCAGTGGAGACAGGAGCTCCTACAATGAGCAGTTCTTC	CASGDRSSYNEQFF
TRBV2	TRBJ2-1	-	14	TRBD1	TGTGCCAGAGACCGGGACAGGGGGGACGATGAGCAGTTCTTC	CARDRDRGDDEQFF
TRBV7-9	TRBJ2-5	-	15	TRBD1	TGTGCCAGCAGCAGATGGACAGGGAGGCAAGAGACCCAGTACTTC	CASSRWTGRQETQYF
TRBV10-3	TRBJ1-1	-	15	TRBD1	TGTGCCATCAGTGGCAGGGGGCAAGGGAACACTGAAGCTTTCTTT	CAISGRGQGNTEAFF
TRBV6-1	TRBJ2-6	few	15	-	TGTGCCAGCAGTGATCGGGGCTCTGGGGCCAACGTCCTGACTTTC	CASSDRGSGANVLTF
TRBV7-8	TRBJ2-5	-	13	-	TGTGCCAGCTCGATTGACGGGAGAGAGACCCAGTACTTC	CASSIDGRETQYF
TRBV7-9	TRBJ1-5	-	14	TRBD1	TGTGCCAGCAGCTACAGGGGAAGCAATCAGCCCCAGCATTTT	CASSYRGSNQPQHF
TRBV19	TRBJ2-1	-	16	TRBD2	TGTGCCAGTAGTATAAGACTAGCGGGAGGTAAGGATGAGCAGTTCTTC	CASSIRLAGGKDEQFF
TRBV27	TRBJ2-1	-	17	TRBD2	TGTGCCAGCAGTCTGGATAGCTTTAGCGGGAGAGGCGGTGAGCAGTTCTTC	CASSLDSFSGRGGEQFF
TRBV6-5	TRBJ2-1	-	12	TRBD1	TGTGCCAGCAGTTATTCGGGACAGGAGCAGTTCTTC	CASSYSGQEQFF
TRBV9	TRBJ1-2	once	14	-	TGTGCCAGCAGCCCCCTTGGAGGGACGCGAGGCTACACCTTC	CASSPLGGTRGYTF
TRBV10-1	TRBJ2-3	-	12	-	TGCGCCAGCAGTAAACCCCTAGCTAGTCAGTATTTT	CASSKPLASQYF
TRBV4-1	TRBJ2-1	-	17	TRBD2	TGCGCCAGCAGCCAAGAGGTTGGCGGGAGTTTTTACAATGAGCAGTTCTTC	CASSQEVGGSFYNEQFF
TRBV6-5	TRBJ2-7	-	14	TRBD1	TGTGCCAGCAGTGTTACCGGGACAGGGATCGAGCAGTACTTC	CASSVTGTGIEQYF
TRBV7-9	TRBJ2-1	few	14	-	TGTGCCAGCAGCTTAGTTGGACTACACAATGAGCAGTTCTTC	CASSLVGLHNEQFF
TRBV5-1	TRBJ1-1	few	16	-	TGCGCCAGCAGCTTGTGGGCGGGGGGGATGAACACTGAAGCTTTCTTT	CASSLWAGGMNTEAFF
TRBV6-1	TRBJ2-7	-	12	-	TGTGCCAGCAGCGGGACTTTCTACGAGCAGTACTTC	CASSGTFYEQYF
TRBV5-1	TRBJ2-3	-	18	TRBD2	TGCGCCAGCAGCTCCCATGGGAGGCGGGAGGCGAGCACAGATACGCAGTATTTT	CASSSHGRREASTDTQYF
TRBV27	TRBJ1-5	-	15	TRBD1	TGTGCCAGCAGTAAGAAGGGGGCATCCAATCAGCCCCAGCATTTT	CASSKKGASNQPQHF
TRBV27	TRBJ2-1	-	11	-	TGTGCCAGCAGTCGAGCGGGTGAGCAGTTCTTC	CASSRAGEQFF
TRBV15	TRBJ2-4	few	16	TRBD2	TGTGCCACCAGCAGAGATCGCGGGAGCCACGAAAACATTCAGTACTTC	CATSRDRGSHENIQYF
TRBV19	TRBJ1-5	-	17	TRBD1	TGTGCCAGTACCCCGAGGACAGGGGGAGGAAGTTTACAGCCCCAGCATTTT	CASTPRTGGGSLQPQHF
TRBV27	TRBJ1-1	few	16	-	TGTGCCAGCAGTTTAAGGCCCCCGGGAGAAAGGACTGAAGCTTTCTTT	CASSLRPPGERTEAFF
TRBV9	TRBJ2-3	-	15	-	TGTGCCAGCAGCGTAAGAGGGAGCCCCACAGATACGCAGTATTTT	CASSVRGSPTDTQYF
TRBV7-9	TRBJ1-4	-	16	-	TGTGCCAGCAGCTTAGCTCTGGGGGGTGCAGCTGAAAAACTGTTTTTT	CASSLALGGAAEKLFF
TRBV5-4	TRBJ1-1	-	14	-	TGTGCCAGCAGCTCCCCGGGCAGGGGTTCTGAAGCTTTCTTT	CASSSPGRGSEAFF
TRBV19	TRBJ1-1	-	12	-	TGTGCCAGTAGCGATCATCTATCTGAAGCTTTCTTT	CASSDHLSEAFF
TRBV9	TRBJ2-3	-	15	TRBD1	TGTGCCAGCAGCCCCTGGGACAGGGGGCAAGATACGCAGTATTTT	CASSPWDRGQDTQYF
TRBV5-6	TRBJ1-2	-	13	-	TGTGCCAGCAGCTTGAGGCGGATCTATGGCTACACCTTC	CASSLRRIYGYTF
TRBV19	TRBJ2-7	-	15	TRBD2	TGTGCCAGTAGTTCCCAGCGGGGCCTCCCTTACGAGCAGTACTTC	CASSSQRGLPYEQYF
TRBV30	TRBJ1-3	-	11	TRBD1	TGTGCCTGGAGCAGGGGGGACACCATATATTTT	CAWSRGDTIYF
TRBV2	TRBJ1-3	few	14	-	TGTGCCAGCAGTCGGGACACCTCTGGAAACACCATATATTTT	CASSRDTSGNTIYF
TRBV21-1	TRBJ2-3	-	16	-	TGTGCCAGCAGCAAAGTCTCTAGCGGAGGCACAAATACGCAGTATTTT	CASSKVSSGGTNTQYF
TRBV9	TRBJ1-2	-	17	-	TGTGCCAGCAGCGTAGCCAGCGGGGCAGGGAGTAACTATGGCTACACCTTC	CASSVASGAGSNYGYTF
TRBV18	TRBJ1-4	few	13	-	TGTGCCAGCTCACGGGACTCTAATGAAAAACTGTTTTTT	CASSRDSNEKLFF
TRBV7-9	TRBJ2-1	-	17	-	TGTGCCAGCAGCTTAGCCACGGGTCCCTACTCCTACAATGAGCAGTTCTTC	CASSLATGPYSYNEQFF
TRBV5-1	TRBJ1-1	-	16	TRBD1	TGCGCCAGCAGCTTGGCCTGGACAGGGTACGACACTGAAGCTTTCTTT	CASSLAWTGYDTEAFF